A single T cell receptor (beta chain) is shown here with its context. The data belong to a study of CD8 T cells in Susac syndrome. FACS enriched CD8+ TEMRA cells, while bulk CD8+ and CD4+ were negatively isolated. V dropped 0 bases and J dropped 6 bases, with 12 bases sitting between them. The CDR3 sequence is 14 residues long. Germline V gene data show CDR1 as SGHRS and CDR2 as YFSETQ. After extraction with the RNeasy kit, roughly 0.5 to 1 ug of the RNA was reverse transcribed using random hexamers. TCRdb recomputed calls from the immunoSEQ multiplex PCR reads with MiXCR, one row per CDR3 protein. The data hold more than 150,000 distinct CDR3 sequences, with around 94% observed a single time.

Material for sequencing was CD4+ T cells from PBMCs. The chain joins TRBV5-1 to TRBJ1-2; the D gene is possibly TRBD1 (6 bases). The source of this sequence is a human donor in good health. The CDR3 region is CASSLAHREDGYTF. Written as DNA, the CDR3 is TGCGCCAGCAGCTTGGCCCACAGGGAAGATGGCTACACCTTC.